These 18 T cell receptor beta chains originate from one sample sequenced in a study of T cell repertoires in cytomegalovirus infection. Using its own MiXCR run on the reads, TCRdb lists one record per CDR3 protein. The sample has under 800,000 distinct CDR3 sequences, less than 25% seen once; the top ten hold 6.5% to 10%. Sequencing was done on a sample of CD8+ T cells from PBMCs. The receptors shown here come from a human donor in good health (CMV status not recorded). Some clones in this sample may be carry-over from other donors' samples.

This clonotype was counted many times. The V gene is TRBV2, the J gene TRBJ2-4; 8 bases are a match to TRBD1. The junction had 8 bases not matched to a gene; V was cut back by 5 bases and J by 8 bases. Germline V gene sequence: CDR1 SNHLY, CDR2 FYNNEI. This CDR3 is built from 14 residues. The CDR3, as DNA: TGTGCCAGCAGTCCGGGACAGGATTGGGACATTCAGTACTTC. It yields the protein CASSPGQDWDIQYF.

This clonotype has ten or more counts. The chain carries TRBV4-1 and TRBJ2-1; D possibly uses TRBD1 or TRBD2 (6 bases each). This CDR3 has 15 amino acids. The V gene's germline CDR1 is MGHRA and CDR2 YSYEKL. Trimming took 4 bases from V and 9 from J, leaving 19 bases between them. The CDR3 region is CASSPRDIGPSEQFF. The CDR3 bases are TGCGCCAGCAGCCCGCGGGACATTGGCCCCAGTGAGCAGTTCTTC.

The table lists this clonotype with many counts. The genes are TRBV7-2 and TRBJ2-1, with D perhaps matching TRBD1 or TRBD2 (5 bases each). Germline CDR1 is SGHTA and CDR2 is FQGNSA. The CDR3 consists of 13 residues. V lost 2 bases and J lost 8, with 10 bases in between. The CDR3 here is CASSLRGMDEQFF. CDR3 bases: TGTGCCAGCAGCTTACGGGGCATGGATGAGCAGTTCTTC.

This clonotype has a handful of counts. The chain recombines TRBV20-1 with TRBJ1-1; possibly TRBD1 for D (5 bases). V was trimmed by 0 bases and J by 1 base, leaving 18 bases between them. Germline CDR1 is DFQATT and CDR2 is SNEGSKA (reference sequence). The length of the CDR3 is 17 residues. The DNA of the CDR3 is TGCAGTGCTAGAGATATTCTTCCGGGACGGGAGAACACTGAAGCTTTCTTT. Its translation is CSARDILPGRENTEAFF.

Here the CDR3 reads CASSPEAPPDTQYF. The CDR3 nucleotides read TGTGCCAGCAGCCCCGAGGCACCTCCAGATACGCAGTATTTT. The rearrangement joins TRBV2 to TRBJ2-3; D not certain. The V gene lost 6 bases and the J gene lost 4 bases, with 14 bases spanning the gap. This CDR3 region has 14 residues. Looked up from germline, CDR1 is SNHLY and CDR2 is FYNNEI.

This clonotype came up a few times. This chain links TRBV7-9 with TRBJ2-7, with no clear D. Per germline, CDR1 SEHNR and CDR2 FQNEAQ (reference sequence). The CDR3 has 16 amino acids. The V end was cut by 8 bases, the J end by 3 bases, with 23 bases between. CDR3 nucleotide sequence: TGTGCCAGCTCGGGTGGAGCCCTCGACCCATTCTACGAGCAGTACTTC. Translation: CASSGGALDPFYEQYF.

This clonotype was recorded only once. With a much larger clone just one base away, this may be a read error. The genes are TRBV7-6 and TRBJ2-3; possible D gene TRBD1, 6 bases. The CDR3 runs 17 residues. CDR1 and CDR2 (germline): SGHVS, FNYEAQ. The CDR3 loop is CAGSPPPGRRGLGSQYF. CDR3 sequence (DNA): TGTGCCGGCAGCCCGCCTCCGGGACGAAGGGGGTTGGGATCGCAGTATTTT.

This clonotype showed up many times. This chain joins TRBV7-8 and TRBJ2-1; 9 positions agree with TRBD2. The germline gives CDR1 SGHVS, CDR2 FQNEAQ. This CDR3 region has 13 residues. V lost 7 bases and J lost 9; bases outside the gene matches: 7. The CDR3 nucleotides read TGTGCCAGCACCATTGGCGGGGGGGGTGAGCAGTTCTTC. This sequence encodes CASTIGGGGEQFF.

This clonotype has a handful of counts. The gene calls are TRBV20-1 and TRBJ1-5; tentatively, D is TRBD1 (5 bases). The germline V and J ends were trimmed by 4 bases and 1 base, with 17 bases remaining between them. The length of the CDR3 is 16 residues. Germline CDR1 reads DFQATT; CDR2 reads SNEGSKA (reference sequence). The CDR3 reads CSANTGRGGSNQPQHF. DNA for the CDR3: TGCAGTGCTAATACTGGGAGGGGAGGAAGCAATCAGCCCCAGCATTTT.

This clonotype was detected only a few times. The chain recombines TRBV25-1 with TRBJ1-1; 7 positions agree with TRBD1. The CDR3 spans 13 residues. Germline V lookup: CDR1 MGHDK, CDR2 SYGVNS. Trimming took 6 bases from V and 2 from J; bases not matched to a gene: 3. As DNA, the CDR3 is TGTGCCAGCAGAAAGGGGGCTAACACTGAAGCTTTCTTT. Amino acid sequence: CASRKGANTEAFF.

This clonotype was observed a few times. V usage is TRBV2 and J usage is TRBJ2-1; 12 bases fit TRBD2. CDR1 and CDR2 from the germline V gene are SNHLY and FYNNEI. After removal of 6 bases from V and 0 bases from J, the junction contained 9 bases not matched to a gene. This CDR3 is 18 amino acids long. The CDR3: CASRPLAGGPSSYNEQFF. The DNA for the CDR3 is TGTGCCAGCAGACCCCTAGCGGGGGGGCCGAGCTCCTACAATGAGCAGTTCTTC. The whole variable domain, remainder taken from reference TRBV2 and TRBJ2-1, is EPEVTQTPSHQVTQMGQEVILRCVPISNHLYFYWYRQILGQKVEFLVSFYNNEISEKSEIFDDQFSVERPDGSNFTLKIRSTKLEDSAMYFCASRPLAGGPSSYNEQFFGPGTRLTVL.

This clonotype was counted a few times. This sequence joins TRBV11-2 and TRBJ1-3; weak D call: TRBD1 (5 bases). CDR1 SGHAT and CDR2 FQNNGV come from the germline V gene. The CDR3 extends over 15 amino acids. The V end lost 7 bases, the J end lost 2 bases, and 15 bases lay between the germline ends. CDR3 in DNA: TGTGCCAGCAACCCGGGGCTCTACGCTGGAAACACCATATATTTT. Its translation is CASNPGLYAGNTIYF.

This chain links TRBV28 with TRBJ2-5; a possible D gene is TRBD1 (5 bases). Germline values: CDR1 MDHEN, CDR2 SYDVKM. Between the trimmed V and J ends, which lost 9 bases and 0 bases, there was a span of 14 bases. The CDR3 runs to 14 residues. CDR3 sequence: CARKDNLYQETQYF. The CDR3 coding sequence is TGTGCCAGGAAGGACAATTTGTACCAAGAGACCCAGTACTTC. Filled out from reference TRBV28 and TRBJ2-5, the complete variable domain reads DVKVTQSSRYLVKRTGEKVFLECVQDMDHENMFWYRQDPGLGLRLIYFSYDVKMKEKGDIPEGYSVSREKKERFSLILESASTNQTSMYLCARKDNLYQETQYFGPGTRLLVL.

This clonotype was observed a handful of times. A read error may produce the germline difference seen at one junction end. This sequence joins TRBV2 and TRBJ1-3; unclear D gene. Germline V gene data show CDR1 as SNHLY and CDR2 as FYNNEI. This CDR3 spans 11 amino acids. The CDR3 DNA sequence: TGTGCCAGCAGTGATGGGATGGCCACGGATTTT. Amino acids: CASSDGMATDF. Complete variable domain (other parts from reference TRBV2 and TRBJ1-3): EPEVTQTPSHQVTQMGQEVILRCVPISNHLYFYWYRQILGQKVEFLVSFYNNEISEKSEIFDDQFSVERPDGSNFTLKIRSTKLEDSAMYFCASSDGMATDFGEGSWLTVV.

Written as DNA, the CDR3 is TGTGCCAGCAGTGAGACAGGCTTGGAGAACGAGCAGTACGTC. Encoded protein: CASSETGLENEQYV. This chain uses TRBV2 with TRBJ2-7, with a weak D call TRBD1 (6 bases). The CDR3 length is 14 residues. With 3 bases removed from V and 5 bases from J, the gap between germline ends came to 14 bases. Germline CDR1 and CDR2: SNHLY and FYNNEI.

The rearrangement links TRBV7-4 to TRBJ2-1; TRBD1 or TRBD2 may be the D gene (6 bases each). This CDR3 has 16 amino acids. The V gene's germline CDR1 is SGHVT and CDR2 SQSDAQ. V lost 2 bases to trimming and J lost 10 bases, with 21 bases between them. The CDR3 reads CASSLMGAGGDAEQFF. The CDR3 nucleotides are TGTGCCAGCAGCTTAATGGGGGCCGGCGGGGACGCAGAGCAGTTCTTC.

V is TRBV20-1 and J is TRBJ1-5; TRBD1 matches at 9 bases. After removal of 0 bases from V and 0 bases from J, the junction contained 9 bases not matched to a gene. CDR1 is DFQATT and CDR2 is SNEGSKA in the germline V gene (reference sequence). The CDR3 is 18 amino acids. CDR3 loop: CSARDITGGAFSNQPQHF. CDR3 in DNA: TGCAGTGCTAGAGATATTACAGGGGGCGCGTTTAGCAATCAGCCCCAGCATTTT.

In this sample, this clonotype turned up a few times. This rearrangement joins TRBV9 to TRBJ2-3, with 12 positions matching TRBD2. J was trimmed by 6 bases and V by 3 bases; bases with no gene match: 5. CDR3 size: 15 residues. Germline CDR1 is SGDLS and CDR2 is YYNGEE. The CDR3, as DNA: TGTGCCAGCAGCGGCTCTAGCGGGGGGGGGGATACGCAGTATTTT. Amino acid sequence: CASSGSSGGGDTQYF.